The entry below describes one T cell receptor (beta chain). Its antigen remains unknown. Alongside a J-beta primer mix, a sample-barcoded 5' primer served in a second PCR lasting roughly 7 to 11 cycles. Each cDNA molecule was tagged by a template-switch adaptor that had 12 random nucleotides. TCRdb reanalysed the 5' RACE reads using MiXCR and keeps one entry per CDR3 protein. The sample lists 790,000 or so distinct CDR3 sequences; more than 35% were seen once. The sample comes from a study of blood T cells in healthy people across ages. Study results and caveats: The recorded TCR beta diversity per million T cells decreased in a roughly linear manner with age. Among long-lived donors, naive CD4+ cells were more numerous and diversity higher than in aged donors. Diversity figures based on one million T cells were deemed too low.

This CDR3 comprises 15 residues. V dropped 0 bases and J dropped 7 bases, with 14 bases sitting between them. Germline lookup yields CDR1 SGDLS and CDR2 YYNGEE. Material: blood. The receptor was derived from a man older than 75 in good health. The V call is TRBV9, the J call TRBJ2-1; D call uncertain. The DNA for the CDR3 is TGTGCCAGCAGCGTAGTGGGGAAGCGAGGTAATGAGCAGTTCTTC. This translates into CASSVVGKRGNEQFF.